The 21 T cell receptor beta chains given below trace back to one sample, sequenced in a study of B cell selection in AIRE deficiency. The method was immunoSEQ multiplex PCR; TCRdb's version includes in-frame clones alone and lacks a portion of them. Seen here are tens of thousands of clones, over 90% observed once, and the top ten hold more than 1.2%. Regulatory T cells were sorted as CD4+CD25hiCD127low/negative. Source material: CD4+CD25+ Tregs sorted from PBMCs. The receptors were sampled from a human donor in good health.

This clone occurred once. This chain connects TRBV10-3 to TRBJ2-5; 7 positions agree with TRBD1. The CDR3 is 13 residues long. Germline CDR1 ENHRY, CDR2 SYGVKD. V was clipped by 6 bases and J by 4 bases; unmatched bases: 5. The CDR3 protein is CAIREGARETQYF. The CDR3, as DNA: TGTGCCATCAGAGAGGGGGCACGAGAGACCCAGTACTTC.

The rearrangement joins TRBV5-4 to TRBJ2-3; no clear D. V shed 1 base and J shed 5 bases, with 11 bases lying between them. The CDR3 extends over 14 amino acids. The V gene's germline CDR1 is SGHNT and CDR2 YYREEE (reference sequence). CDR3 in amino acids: CASSLMFAEDTQYF. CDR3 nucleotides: TGTGCCAGCAGCTTGATGTTCGCCGAAGATACGCAGTATTTT.

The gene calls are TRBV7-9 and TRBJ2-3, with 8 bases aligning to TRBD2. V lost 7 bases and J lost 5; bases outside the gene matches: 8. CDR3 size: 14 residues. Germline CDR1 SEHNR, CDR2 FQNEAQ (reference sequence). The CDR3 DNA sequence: TGTGCCAGCACACCTCACGGGGGGGAAGATACGCAGTATTTT. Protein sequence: CASTPHGGEDTQYF.

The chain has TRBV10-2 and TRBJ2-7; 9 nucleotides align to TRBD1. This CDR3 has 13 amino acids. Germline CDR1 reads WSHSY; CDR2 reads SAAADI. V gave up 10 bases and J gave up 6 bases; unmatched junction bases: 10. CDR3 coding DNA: TGCGCCACAACCGGGACAGGGAGAATCGAGCAGTACTTC. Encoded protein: CATTGTGRIEQYF.

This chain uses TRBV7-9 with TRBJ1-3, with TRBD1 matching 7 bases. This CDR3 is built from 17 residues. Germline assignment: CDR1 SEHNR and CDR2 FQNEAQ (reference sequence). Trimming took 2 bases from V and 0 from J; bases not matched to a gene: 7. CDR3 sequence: CASSLTGTDHSGNTIYF. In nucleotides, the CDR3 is TGTGCCAGCAGCTTAACCGGGACAGACCACTCTGGAAACACCATATATTTT.

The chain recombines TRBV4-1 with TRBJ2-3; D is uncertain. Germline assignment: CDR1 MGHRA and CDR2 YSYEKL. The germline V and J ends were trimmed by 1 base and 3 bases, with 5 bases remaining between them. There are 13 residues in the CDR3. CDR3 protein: CASSQGETDTQYF. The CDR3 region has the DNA TGCGCCAGCAGCCAAGGGGAAACAGATACGCAGTATTTT.

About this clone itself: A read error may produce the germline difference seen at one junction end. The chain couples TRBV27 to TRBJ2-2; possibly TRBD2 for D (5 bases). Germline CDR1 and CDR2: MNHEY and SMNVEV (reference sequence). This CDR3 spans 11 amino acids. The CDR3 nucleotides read TGTGCCAGCAGTTTTCACCGGGGAGCTGTTTTT. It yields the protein CASSFHRGAVF.

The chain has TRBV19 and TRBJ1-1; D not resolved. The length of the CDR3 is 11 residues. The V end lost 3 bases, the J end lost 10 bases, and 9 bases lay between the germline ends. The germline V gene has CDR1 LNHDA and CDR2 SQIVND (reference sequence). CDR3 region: CASSISLGAFF. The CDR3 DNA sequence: TGTGCCAGTAGTATTTCCCTGGGAGCTTTCTTT. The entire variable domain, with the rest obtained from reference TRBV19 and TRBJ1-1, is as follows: DGGITQSPKYLFRKEGQNVTLSCEQNLNHDAMYWYRQDPGQGLRLIYYSQIVNDFQKGDIAEGYSVSREKKESFPLTVTSAQKNPTAFYLCASSISLGAFFGQGTRLTVV.

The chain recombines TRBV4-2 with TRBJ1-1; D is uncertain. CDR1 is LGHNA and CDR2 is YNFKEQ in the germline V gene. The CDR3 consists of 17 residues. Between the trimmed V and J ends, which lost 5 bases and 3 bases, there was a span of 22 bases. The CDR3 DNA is TGTGCCAGCAGCTTCGGTCTCGGGTTGGCGGGAGACACTGAAGCTTTCTTT. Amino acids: CASSFGLGLAGDTEAFF.

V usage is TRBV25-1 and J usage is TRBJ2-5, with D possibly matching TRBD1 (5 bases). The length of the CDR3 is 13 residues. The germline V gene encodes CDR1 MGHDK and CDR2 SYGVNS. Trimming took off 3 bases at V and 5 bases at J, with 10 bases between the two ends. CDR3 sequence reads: CASSDQGRETQYF. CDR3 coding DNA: TGTGCCAGCAGTGACCAGGGCCGCGAGACCCAGTACTTC.

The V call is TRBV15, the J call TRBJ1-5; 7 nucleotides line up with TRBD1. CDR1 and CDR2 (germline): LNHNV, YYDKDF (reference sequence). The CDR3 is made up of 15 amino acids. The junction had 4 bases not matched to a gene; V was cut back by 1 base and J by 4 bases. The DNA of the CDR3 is TGTGCCACCAGCAGAGGAGGGGGCGAAAATCAGCCCCAGCATTTT. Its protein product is CATSRGGGENQPQHF.

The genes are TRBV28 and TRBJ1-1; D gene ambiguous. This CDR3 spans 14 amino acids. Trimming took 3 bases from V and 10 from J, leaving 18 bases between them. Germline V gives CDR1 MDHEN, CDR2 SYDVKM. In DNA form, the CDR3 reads TGTGCCAGCAGTTTCCCCAGCCCAATTTTTTCAGCTTTCTTT. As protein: CASSFPSPIFSAFF.

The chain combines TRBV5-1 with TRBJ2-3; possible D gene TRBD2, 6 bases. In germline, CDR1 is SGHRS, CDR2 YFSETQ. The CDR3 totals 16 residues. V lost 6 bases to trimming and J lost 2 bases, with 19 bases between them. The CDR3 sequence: CASTTGAGLHTDTQYF. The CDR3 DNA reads TGCGCCAGCACGACCGGGGCGGGGCTCCACACAGATACGCAGTATTTT.

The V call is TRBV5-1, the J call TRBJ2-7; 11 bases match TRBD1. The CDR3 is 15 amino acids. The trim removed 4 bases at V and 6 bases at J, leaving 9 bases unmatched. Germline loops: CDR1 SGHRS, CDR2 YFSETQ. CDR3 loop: CASSLRTGGNAEQYF. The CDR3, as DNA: TGCGCCAGCAGCCTTCGGACAGGGGGCAATGCCGAGCAGTACTTC.

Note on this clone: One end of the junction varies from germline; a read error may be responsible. Here the CDR3 reads CAISESYTNEQYF. In DNA, the CDR3 is TGTGCCATCAGTGAGTCTTACACCAACGAGCAGTACTTC. This chain uses TRBV6-5 with TRBJ2-7; no clear D gene. Germline V lookup: CDR1 MNHEY, CDR2 SVGAGI. The CDR3 runs to 13 residues.

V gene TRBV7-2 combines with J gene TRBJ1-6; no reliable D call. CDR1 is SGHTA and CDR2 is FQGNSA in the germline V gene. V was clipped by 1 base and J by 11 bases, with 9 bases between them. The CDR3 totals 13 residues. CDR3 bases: TGTGCCAGCAGCTTAGAAACCCGGACACCCCTCCACTTT. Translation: CASSLETRTPLHF.

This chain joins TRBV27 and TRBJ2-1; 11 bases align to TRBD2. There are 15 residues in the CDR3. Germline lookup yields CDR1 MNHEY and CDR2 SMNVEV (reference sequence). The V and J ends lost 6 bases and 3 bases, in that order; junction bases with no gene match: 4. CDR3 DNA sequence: TGTGCCAGCAGGGGGGGACTAGCGGTCTACAATGAGCAGTTCTTC. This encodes CASRGGLAVYNEQFF.

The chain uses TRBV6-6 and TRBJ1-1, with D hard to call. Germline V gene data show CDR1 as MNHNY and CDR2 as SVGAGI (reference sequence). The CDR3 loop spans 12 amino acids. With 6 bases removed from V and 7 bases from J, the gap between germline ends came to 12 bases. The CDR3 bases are TGTGCCAGCAGGCGGACGGTAGGTGAAGCTTTCTTT. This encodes CASRRTVGEAFF.

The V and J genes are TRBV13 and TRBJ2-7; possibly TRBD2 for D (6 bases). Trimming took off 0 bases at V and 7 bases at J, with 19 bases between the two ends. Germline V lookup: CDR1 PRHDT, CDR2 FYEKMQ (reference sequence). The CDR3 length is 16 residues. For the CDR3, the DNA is TGTGCCAGCAGCTTAGGCCGGGACTGGACGCCTCGGGAGCAGTACTTC. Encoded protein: CASSLGRDWTPREQYF.

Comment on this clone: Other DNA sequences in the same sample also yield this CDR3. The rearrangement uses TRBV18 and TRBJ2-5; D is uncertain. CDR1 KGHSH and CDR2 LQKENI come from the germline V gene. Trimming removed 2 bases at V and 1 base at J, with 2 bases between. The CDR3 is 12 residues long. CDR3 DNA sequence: TGTGCCAGCTCACCAGTCCAAGAGACCCAGTACTTC. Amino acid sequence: CASSPVQETQYF.

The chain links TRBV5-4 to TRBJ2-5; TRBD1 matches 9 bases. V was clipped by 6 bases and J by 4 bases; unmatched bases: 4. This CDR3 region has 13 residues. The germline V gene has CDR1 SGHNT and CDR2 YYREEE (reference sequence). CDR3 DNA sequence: TGTGCCAGCACGGACAGGGGCATAGAGACCCAGTACTTC. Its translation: CASTDRGIETQYF.